The 3 T cell receptor beta chains presented below share a single source sample, sequenced in a study of beta chain features in type 1 diabetes. These receptors have no known antigen. Overall study findings and caveats: Shortening that was moderate but significant affected the TCRB CDR3s of Type 1 diabetes patients in all four CD4+ subsets.

The whole isolated RNA underwent reverse transcription, so sequencing captured expressed TCRB transcripts. This table comes from immunoSEQ multiplex PCR, and its TCRdb copy is limited to in-frame clones, with some not included. The data contain 250,000 to 350,000 clones, approximately 14% of them singletons. The source material was naive CD4+ T cells from blood. These receptors came from a man in his thirties or forties with type 1 diabetes.

Only a few counts were recorded for this clone. The CDR3 region is CATSRDLRGEKLFF. The DNA of the CDR3 is TGTGCCACCAGCAGAGATCTACGAGGGGAAAAACTGTTTTTT. The chain employs TRBV15 and TRBJ1-4; D remains ambiguous. Trimming pared 0 bases from V and 8 bases from J, leaving 10 bases between. CDR1 LNHNV and CDR2 YYDKDF come from the germline V gene (reference sequence). The CDR3 is made up of 14 amino acids.

This clone turned up a few times. The rearrangement uses TRBV28 and TRBJ1-2, with 7 bases aligning to TRBD1. Trimming at V came to 3 bases and at J to 1 base, leaving 11 bases not matched to a gene. The CDR3 spans 17 residues. The germline V gene encodes CDR1 MDHEN and CDR2 SYDVKM. The CDR3 DNA follows: TGTGCCAGCAGTTTCTCCCCGAGACAGGGAGGTAACTATGGCTACACCTTC. Its translation is CASSFSPRQGGNYGYTF.

This clone appeared a few times. The CDR3 DNA follows: TGCGCCAGCAGCTTAAGACAGGAGAACACTGAAGCTTTCTTT. Translating gives CASSLRQENTEAFF. The chain recombines TRBV5-1 with TRBJ1-1; tentatively, D is TRBD1 (6 bases). Trimming stripped 2 bases from V and 1 base from J, with 9 bases between. Germline-derived CDR1 and CDR2 are SGHRS and YFSETQ. The CDR3 extends over 14 amino acids. Based on the CDR3 plus reference TRBV5-1 and TRBJ1-1, the full variable domain is KAGVTQTPRYLIKTRGQQVTLSCSPISGHRSVSWYQQTPGQGLQFLFEYFSETQRNKGNFPGRFSGRQFSNSRSEMNVSTLELGDSALYLCASSLRQENTEAFFGQGTRLTVV.